This T cell receptor beta chain was sequenced for a study of response to subunit inactivated influenza vaccine. TCRdb ran MiXCR on the RT-PCR reads and lists one entry per CDR3 protein. The table has more than 250,000 distinct CDR3 sequences, roughly 22% seen once; the top ten hold 10%. The V and J ends lost 4 bases and 1 base, in that order; junction bases with no gene match: 6. Germline loops: CDR1 MDHEN, CDR2 SYDVKM. The CDR3 contains 15 residues. Study conclusions and caveats: The study's authors posited that every seasonal influenza vaccination enlists few new T cells.

In the case of this clonotype: What it binds is unknown.

The TCR sequence derives from a man between 50 and 75 years old who received an inactivated influenza vaccine. The material sequenced was PBMCs from blood, taken less than 22 months after vaccination. The chain recombines TRBV28 with TRBJ1-2; 7 positions agree with TRBD1. CDR3 sequence: CASSSSRGINYGYTF. The CDR3 nucleotides are TGTGCCAGCAGTTCCTCCAGGGGGATTAACTATGGCTACACCTTC.